A single sample gave rise to the 5 T cell receptor beta chains below, sequenced in a study of glioma-infiltrating T cells (dated by TCRdb to about 2016). TCRdb records Illumina MiSeq as the sequencer. TCR alpha and beta CDR3 regions were amplified with the iRepertoire nested amplicon-rescue multiplex PCR (arm-PCR) platform from RNA. TCRdb passed the public sequencing reads through fastp at Q25 and MiXCR, retaining productive beta sequences. CDR3 protein duplicates are merged, each entry listing the most common genes and DNA. This sample has around 190,000 distinct CDR3 sequences in its table, and around 40% of those were observed once. The ten largest clones take up roughly 5.2% of the sample. Source material: glioma tissue, nonneoplastic brain tissue, or PBMCs (not recorded which). Every receptor here comes from a human donor with low-grade glioma or glioblastoma, undergoing nonglioma brain surgery, or in good health (not recorded which).

This clonotype was detected many times. The gene calls are TRBV2 and TRBJ2-3; 8 positions match TRBD1. The ends lost 9 bases at V and 4 bases at J; junction bases unmatched: 3. Germline CDR1 is SNHLY and CDR2 is FYNNEI. CDR3 length equals 12 residues. The CDR3 DNA follows: TGTGCCAGTTCAGGGGGCGCAGATACGCAGTATTTT. Amino acids: CASSGGADTQYF. Drawing the rest from reference TRBV2 and TRBJ2-3, the complete variable domain is EPEVTQTPSHQVTQMGQEVILRCVPISNHLYFYWYRQILGQKVEFLVSFYNNEISEKSEIFDDQFSVERPDGSNFTLKIRSTKLEDSAMYFCASSGGADTQYFGPGTRLTVL.

This clonotype has a single count. A much larger clone lies a single base off, so this may be a read error. V usage is TRBV7-9 and J usage is TRBJ1-2, with 7 nucleotides matching TRBD1. Germline CDR1 SEHNR, CDR2 FQNEAQ (reference sequence). Trimming at V came to 5 bases and at J to 6 bases, leaving 9 bases not matched to a gene. The CDR3 sequence is 14 residues long. CDR3 in DNA: TGTGCCAGCAGCACGGGAACAGGGGAGGATGGCTACACCTTC. It is translated as CASSTGTGEDGYTF.

This clonotype has at least ten counts. The gene calls are TRBV6-1 and TRBJ2-7; TRBD2 matches 8 bases. The J segment lost 2 bases and the V segment lost 5 bases, leaving 8 bases of the junction unmatched. Per germline, CDR1 MNHNS and CDR2 SASEGT. The length of the CDR3 is 15 residues. The CDR3 is CASSSGTRNTYEQYF. The CDR3 nucleotides are TGTGCCAGCAGTTCCGGGACTAGGAATACCTACGAGCAGTACTTC.

Notes on this clonotype: A single base separates this from a much larger clone, so it may be a read error. The chain is built from TRBV20-1 and TRBJ2-3, with D possibly being TRBD2 (5 bases). CDR1 DFQATT and CDR2 SNEGSKA come from the germline V gene (reference sequence). The CDR3 is 14 residues long. CDR3 residues: CSAASGRSTYTQYF. DNA of the CDR3: TGCAGTGCTGCTTCGGGAAGGAGCACATATACGCAGTATTTT.

A few counts support this clonotype. V and J are TRBV28 and TRBJ2-2; the D gene is possibly TRBD2 (6 bases). Trimming removed 2 bases from V and 7 bases from J, with 14 bases in between. The CDR3 length is 15 residues. Germline V gives CDR1 MDHEN, CDR2 SYDVKM. The CDR3 coding sequence is TGTGCCAGCAGTTTAGCTCCGGGAGACAACGGGGAGCTGTTTTTT. This translates into CASSLAPGDNGELFF.